Below are 32 T cell receptor beta chains sequenced from a single sample in a study of OX40 agonist ivuxolimab in advanced cancers. This table comes from immunoSEQ multiplex PCR, and its TCRdb copy is limited to in-frame clones, with some not included. The table has 50,000 to 65,000 clones, roughly 87% seen once. This specimen was CD4+ or CD8+ T cells sorted from blood, taken in a trial of the OX40 agonist ivuxolimab. The receptors originated from an adult with an advanced solid tumor such as melanoma, head and neck, liver or kidney cancer.

Of note for this clone: The junction and the germline gene differ at one end; a read error may be behind it. The gene calls are TRBV28 and TRBJ1-4; 9 bases map to TRBD1. Germline V lookup: CDR1 MDHEN, CDR2 SYDVKM. This CDR3 is built from 16 residues. The CDR3 spells CASSLWRGQGGEKLFF. In DNA, the CDR3 is TGTGCCAGCAGTCTATGGAGGGGACAGGGAGGTGAAAAACTGTTTTTT.

The CDR3 DNA sequence: TGTGCCAGCAGCTTAGAAACAAGGGCCCCCCAGCATTTT. This translates into CASSLETRAPQHF. The chain is built from TRBV7-9 and TRBJ1-5; the D is unclear. Trimming removed 1 base from V and 10 bases from J, with 11 bases in between. CDR1 and CDR2 (germline): SEHNR, FQNEAQ (reference sequence). This CDR3 has 13 amino acids.

This clone was picked up a small number of times. The CDR3 region has the DNA TGTGCCATCAGGGAGGACCCAGCCTACGAGCAGTACTTC. Encoded protein: CAIREDPAYEQYF. V usage is TRBV10-3 and J usage is TRBJ2-7, with D tentatively TRBD2 (5 bases). The germline V gene encodes CDR1 ENHRY and CDR2 SYGVKD. V dropped 6 bases and J dropped 2 bases, with 11 bases sitting between them. The length of the CDR3 is 13 residues.

This clone was picked up a small number of times. The CDR3 reads CATSPQGLNEKLFF. DNA for the CDR3: TGTGCCACCAGCCCACAGGGGCTTAATGAAAAACTGTTTTTT. The J gene is TRBJ1-4, the V gene TRBV15; 7 nucleotides line up with TRBD1. V gave up 5 bases and J gave up 4 bases; unmatched junction bases: 4. CDR1 is LNHNV, CDR2 YYDKDF, per germline (reference sequence). The CDR3 is 14 residues long.

Only one count was recorded for this clone. V gene TRBV7-6 combines with J gene TRBJ1-1, with TRBD1 matching 8 bases. Per the germline V gene, CDR1 is SGHVS and CDR2 is FNYEAQ. The CDR3 covers 15 residues. V trimming: 0 bases; J trimming: 1 base; junction bases outside the gene matches: 1. The CDR3 loop is CASSLAGTGNTEAFF. In DNA, the CDR3 is TGTGCCAGCAGCTTAGCGGGGACAGGGAACACTGAAGCTTTCTTT.

The chain recombines TRBV5-1 with TRBJ1-2; 12 nucleotides match TRBD1. Germline CDR1 reads SGHRS; CDR2 reads YFSETQ. This CDR3 has 14 residues. J gave up 8 bases and V 0 bases, and 2 bases lay outside the gene matches. For the CDR3, the DNA is TGCGCCAGCAGCTTGGCCGGGACAGGGGGCGGCTACACCTTC. This encodes CASSLAGTGGGYTF.

This CDR3 reads CASSLTAGDEQYF. The CDR3 DNA follows: TGTGCCAGCAGCCTGACTGCGGGGGACGAGCAGTACTTC. The chain uses TRBV5-4 and TRBJ2-7; 7 positions match TRBD2. The germline V gene has CDR1 SGHNT and CDR2 YYREEE (reference sequence). There are 13 residues in the CDR3. V was pared by 4 bases and J by 5 bases, with 6 bases of the junction left unmatched.

V is TRBV2 and J is TRBJ2-3; 9 nucleotides match TRBD2. V trimming: 4 bases; J trimming: 4 bases; junction bases outside the gene matches: 6. CDR3 length: 15 amino acids. CDR1 SNHLY and CDR2 FYNNEI come from the germline V gene. For the CDR3, the DNA is TGTGCCAGCAGTGTCAAGCGGGAGGCCCCAGATACGCAGTATTTT. It specifies CASSVKREAPDTQYF.

The V gene is TRBV5-1, the J gene TRBJ2-5; 7 bases are shared with TRBD1. The CDR3 covers 13 residues. After removal of 9 bases from V and 7 bases from J, the junction contained 12 bases not matched to a gene. Germline CDR1 is SGHRS and CDR2 is YFSETQ. The CDR3 here is CATRQGGSGTQYF. In DNA form, the CDR3 reads TGCGCCACCCGACAGGGCGGTTCAGGGACCCAGTACTTC.

The chain links TRBV19 to TRBJ2-7; 11 bases are a match to TRBD2. Germline assignment: CDR1 LNHDA and CDR2 SQIVND (reference sequence). This CDR3 has 20 residues. V gave up 5 bases and J gave up 0 bases; unmatched junction bases: 18. The CDR3 region is CASSLDSTGTSGTSSYEQYF. CDR3 sequence (DNA): TGTGCCAGTAGTCTCGACTCGACCGGGACTAGCGGAACCAGCTCCTACGAGCAGTACTTC.

The chain combines TRBV5-3 with TRBJ2-7; 8 bases are shared with TRBD1. TRBV5-3 belongs to the ORF category, with a function that is uncertain. The trim removed 0 bases at V and 7 bases at J, leaving 9 bases unmatched. CDR3 length equals 15 residues. As DNA, the CDR3 is TGTGCCAGAAGCTTGGGTGAGGACAGGGTCTGGGAGCAGTACTTC. This sequence encodes CARSLGEDRVWEQYF.

CDR3 in amino acids: CASSFYGVWTEAFF. CDR3 bases: TGTGCCAGCAGCTTTTATGGGGTTTGGACTGAAGCTTTCTTT. The chain recombines TRBV5-4 with TRBJ1-1; D unclear. Looked up from germline, CDR1 is SGHNT and CDR2 is YYREEE (reference sequence). The V and J ends lost 2 bases and 5 bases respectively, with 13 bases between them. There are 14 residues in the CDR3.

The chain employs TRBV28 and TRBJ2-5, with 7 bases aligning to TRBD1. The trim removed 7 bases at V and 9 bases at J, leaving 17 bases unmatched. The CDR3 totals 15 residues. In germline, CDR1 is MDHEN, CDR2 SYDVKM. CDR3 bases: TGTGCCAGCACGTCAGTTGGGACAGTCCAAGAATCCCAGTACTTC. Its protein product is CASTSVGTVQESQYF.

This chain links TRBV7-9 with TRBJ1-2; 7 positions match TRBD1. The CDR3 consists of 15 residues. The trim removed 5 bases at V and 1 base at J, leaving 7 bases unmatched. Per germline, CDR1 SEHNR and CDR2 FQNEAQ (reference sequence). As DNA, the CDR3 is TGTGCCAGCAGCCCCGAAGGGGGCCTTAACTATGGCTACACCTTC. Translated: CASSPEGGLNYGYTF. Filled out from reference TRBV7-9 and TRBJ1-2, the complete variable domain reads DTGVSQNPRHKITKRGQNVTFRCDPISEHNRLYWYRQTLGQGPEFLTYFQNEAQLEKSRLLSDRFSAERPKGSFSTLEIQRTEQGDSAMYLCASSPEGGLNYGYTFGSGTRLTVV.

The chain uses TRBV10-2 and TRBJ2-7; D gene uncertain. The CDR3 spans 14 residues. Germline assignment: CDR1 WSHSY and CDR2 SAAADI. V was shortened by 4 bases and J by 7 bases, with 17 bases between the two germline ends. The DNA for the CDR3 is TGCGCCAGCAGTGTACACCATAGCCCCTCGGAGCAGTACTTC. Encoded protein: CASSVHHSPSEQYF.

This chain uses TRBV9 with TRBJ2-5; either TRBD1 or TRBD2 may supply D (6 bases each). V lost 0 bases to trimming and J lost 1 base, with 31 bases between them. CDR3 length equals 22 residues. The germline V gene encodes CDR1 SGDLS and CDR2 YYNGEE. The DNA for the CDR3 is TGTGCCAGCAGCGTAGCTGGTGGCAGGGGTTTGGGGGGAGGCTATTTCCAAGAGACCCAGTACTTC. It translates to CASSVAGGRGLGGGYFQETQYF.

This chain joins TRBV5-1 and TRBJ1-1; tentatively, D is TRBD1 (5 bases). CDR1 is SGHRS, CDR2 YFSETQ, per germline. Trimming removed 3 bases at V and 3 bases at J, with 18 bases between. CDR3 length: 16 residues. DNA of the CDR3: TGCGCCAGCAGCTCGGACCGTGGGGGTCGGTACACTGAAGCTTTCTTT. This codes for CASSSDRGGRYTEAFF.

The V call is TRBV6-1, the J call TRBJ2-7, with 10 positions matching TRBD2. The CDR3 totals 14 residues. Germline trimming cut 4 bases from V and 2 bases from J; bases unmatched to any gene: 2. The germline V gene has CDR1 MNHNS and CDR2 SASEGT. CDR3 amino acids: CASSGLAGAYEQYF. DNA of the CDR3: TGTGCCAGCAGTGGGCTAGCGGGAGCCTACGAGCAGTACTTC.

This clone has just a few counts. The chain has TRBV18 and TRBJ2-7, with unresolved D. The V end was cut by 0 bases, the J end by 1 base, with 7 bases between. The CDR3 sequence is 14 residues long. CDR1 and CDR2 from the germline V gene are KGHSH and LQKENI. CDR3 in amino acids: CASSPPMGSYEQYF. DNA of the CDR3: TGTGCCAGCTCACCACCGATGGGTTCCTACGAGCAGTACTTC.

The chain couples TRBV5-5 to TRBJ2-1, with D uncertain. Germline CDR1 reads SGHKS; CDR2 reads YYEKEE (reference sequence). The V gene lost 0 bases and the J gene lost 8 bases, with 12 bases spanning the gap. The CDR3 runs to 14 residues. The CDR3 DNA is TGTGCCAGCAGCTTGGCCTTTGGGTGGGATGAGCAGTTCTTC. Its translation: CASSLAFGWDEQFF.

The genes are TRBV4-1 and TRBJ2-5, with 7 positions matching TRBD2. Near its end, the DNA agrees better with TRBJ2-7, so the J call may be wrong. Germline-derived CDR1 and CDR2 are MGHRA and YSYEKL. The CDR3 runs to 15 residues. CDR3 nucleotides: TGCGCCAGCAGCCAAGAGGCGGGAGTGGGCTACGAGCAGTACTTC. Translating it yields CASSQEAGVGYEQYF.

This rearrangement joins TRBV5-1 to TRBJ2-4, with TRBD2 matching 10 bases. V was pared by 1 base and J by 9 bases, with 13 bases of the junction left unmatched. Germline V CDR1 and CDR2: SGHRS, YFSETQ. The CDR3 is 17 amino acids. This chain's CDR3 is CASSLLPSGRVGGIQYF. The CDR3 DNA follows: TGCGCCAGCAGCTTGTTGCCTAGCGGGAGAGTAGGGGGCATTCAGTACTTC.

In DNA form, the CDR3 reads TGTGCCAGCAGTGTCAACGGGAGGATATCCTACAATGAGCAGTTCTTC. This translates into CASSVNGRISYNEQFF. The chain has TRBV2 and TRBJ2-1, with TRBD2 identical over 7 bases. The germline V gene encodes CDR1 SNHLY and CDR2 FYNNEI. V trimming: 4 bases; J trimming: 1 base; junction bases outside the gene matches: 7. The CDR3 sequence is 16 residues long.

The rearrangement joins TRBV6-5 to TRBJ2-1, with 8 bases that match TRBD1. J was trimmed by 2 bases and V by 4 bases; bases with no gene match: 7. In germline, CDR1 is MNHEY, CDR2 SVGAGI. CDR3 length: 16 residues. The CDR3 spells CASSFTGTGPYNEQFF. The CDR3 coding sequence is TGTGCCAGCAGTTTCACCGGGACAGGACCCTACAATGAGCAGTTCTTC.

V usage is TRBV4-2 and J usage is TRBJ2-1; 11 bases line up with TRBD2. The V and J ends lost 4 bases and 3 bases, in that order; junction bases with no gene match: 5. CDR3 size: 16 residues. Germline lookup yields CDR1 LGHNA and CDR2 YNFKEQ. This chain's CDR3 is CASSLRLAGLYNEQFF. The CDR3 DNA is TGTGCCAGCAGCCTCAGACTAGCGGGGCTCTACAATGAGCAGTTCTTC.

The V and J genes are TRBV5-1 and TRBJ2-5; possible D gene TRBD2, 5 bases. V lost 1 base and J 3 bases, leaving 13 bases between the germline ends. Germline V gene lookup returns CDR1 SGHRS and CDR2 YFSETQ. The CDR3 spans 15 residues. The CDR3 region is CASSLFSGLKETQYF. CDR3 DNA sequence: TGCGCCAGCAGCTTGTTCTCTGGACTCAAAGAGACCCAGTACTTC.

This clone occurred a few times. The chain recombines TRBV6-1 with TRBJ1-5, with D unresolved. Trimming left V 6 bases short and J 4 bases short, with 10 bases between. CDR3 length equals 13 residues. From germline, CDR1 is MNHNS and CDR2 SASEGT. CDR3 DNA: TGTGCCAGCAGGGCAGTTCTGAATCAGCCCCAGCATTTT. Residues: CASRAVLNQPQHF.

The chain carries TRBV9 and TRBJ1-5; no firm D call. The CDR3 is 14 amino acids. Deletions cut 0 bases from V and 5 bases from J, with 9 bases between. Germline V gene sequence: CDR1 SGDLS, CDR2 YYNGEE. CDR3 DNA: TGTGCCAGCAGCGTAGGGGCAACCCATCAGCCCCAGCATTTT. Amino acid sequence: CASSVGATHQPQHF.

Points on this clone: The junction shows a germline mismatch at one end, possibly a read error. As DNA, the CDR3 is TGTGCCAGCAGGGAAGGACTAGCGAGTTACCAAGAGACCCAGTACTTC. The encoded protein is CASREGLASYQETQYF. The chain carries TRBV2 and TRBJ2-5; 9 nucleotides match TRBD2. CDR1 is SNHLY and CDR2 is FYNNEI in the germline V gene. This CDR3 region has 16 residues.

J is TRBJ2-3 and V is TRBV29-1; no reliable D call. The CDR3 is 10 amino acids. V lost 4 bases to trimming and J lost 6 bases, with 5 bases between them. CDR1 is SQVTM, CDR2 ANQGSEA, per germline. The CDR3 sequence is CSVGLDTQYF. As DNA, the CDR3 is TGCAGCGTTGGGCTGGATACGCAGTATTTT.

This chain joins TRBV11-2 and TRBJ1-4; D call uncertain. The CDR3 is 14 residues long. CDR1 and CDR2 from the germline V gene are SGHAT and FQNNGV. V lost 6 bases to trimming and J lost 2 bases, with 10 bases between them. CDR3 amino acids: CASRRAGTNEKLFF. Written as DNA, the CDR3 is TGTGCCAGCAGGCGAGCGGGGACTAATGAAAAACTGTTTTTT.

Only a few counts were recorded for this clone. The V call is TRBV28, the J call TRBJ1-2; 10 nucleotides agree with TRBD1. Germline V gene lookup returns CDR1 MDHEN and CDR2 SYDVKM. The CDR3 spans 12 residues. V lost 5 bases to trimming and J lost 9 bases; unmatched junction nucleotides: 3. The CDR3 loop reads CASSRTGGSYTF. The DNA of the CDR3 is TGTGCCAGCAGTCGGACAGGGGGGAGCTACACCTTC.